These T cell receptor beta chains were read from a single sample in a study of T cell responses to AZD1222 COVID-19 vaccine. The data were produced by immunoSEQ multiplex PCR, yet TCRdb's version contains in-frame clones alone and is incomplete. This sample carries 85,000 to 130,000 clones, roughly 89% of them seen once, and the ten largest clones take roughly 17%. The material sequenced was peripheral blood, taken on day 0 of AZD1222 vaccination. The receptors were sampled from an adult in good health. CDR3s include the opening cysteine and the closing phenylalanine or tryptophan. A D gene is named only where the DNA matches it firmly. Expanded clones are given a class, and other clones once, few, many or no size at all.

TRBJ1-6,TRBV2,.,.,TGTGCCAGCAGTGATGAGTGGAGGGTTTCGGATTCACCCCTCCACTTT,CASSDEWRVSDSPLHF
TRBJ2-7,TRBV2,.,.,TGTGCCAGCAAAGCGGACGGATTATACGAGCAGTACTTC,CASKADGLYEQYF
TRBJ2-5,TRBV7-2,TRBD2,.,TGTGCCAGCAGCTGGAGACTAGCGGGAGAAGAGACCCAGTACTTC,CASSWRLAGEETQYF
TRBJ1-2,TRBV6-1,TRBD1,.,TGTGCCAGCAGTGATGGGACAGTTACCAGAGACACCTTC,CASSDGTVTRDTF
TRBJ1-5,TRBV19,TRBD1,few,TGTGCCAGTAGTATAGAGGGGGGGACAGATAGCAATCAGCCCCAGCATTTT,CASSIEGGTDSNQPQHF
TRBJ1-2,TRBV30,TRBD1,.,TGTGCCTGGAGCGATCAGACAGGGGACTATGGCTACACCTTC,CAWSDQTGDYGYTF
TRBJ1-6,TRBV5-5,TRBD1,.,TGTGCCAGCAGCTTGCGACAGGGACGCTCCTATAATTCACCCCTCCACTTT,CASSLRQGRSYNSPLHF
TRBJ2-1,TRBV5-4,TRBD2,.,TGTGCCAGCAGCCCGGGAGGGCGTGCGGATGAGCAGTTCTTC,CASSPGGRADEQFF
TRBJ2-3,TRBV6-4,.,.,TGTGCCAGCAGTCTGGACAGATTCACAGATACGCAGTATTTT,CASSLDRFTDTQYF
TRBJ2-6,TRBV7-9,TRBD1,.,TGTGCCAGCAGCCGTACGGGACAGTCTCATGGGGCCAACGTCCTGACTTTC,CASSRTGQSHGANVLTF
TRBJ2-2,TRBV4-1,.,medium-sized,TGCGCCAGCAGCCAAGGGTTAGGTAGAACCACCTTCGGGGAGCTGTTTTTT,CASSQGLGRTTFGELFF
TRBJ1-2,TRBV29-1,TRBD1,.,TGCAGTGGAGGGACAGGGAATAACTATGGCTACACCTTC,CSGGTGNNYGYTF
TRBJ2-7,TRBV24-1,TRBD2,.,TGTGCCACCAGTGAGTCGACTAGCGGGAGCGTCTCGGGCCTATACGAGCAGTACTTC,CATSESTSGSVSGLYEQYF
TRBJ1-1,TRBV11-3,.,.,TGTGCCAGCAGCTTAGGCGGTACGGTCACTGAAGCTTTCTTT,CASSLGGTVTEAFF
TRBJ2-3,TRBV2,TRBD1,.,TGTGCCAGCTGGACAGGGTACACAGATACGCAGTATTTT,CASWTGYTDTQYF
TRBJ2-7,TRBV5-1,TRBD1,.,TGCGCCAGCGATCCCTCAGGACAGGGCCACGAGCAGTACTTC,CASDPSGQGHEQYF